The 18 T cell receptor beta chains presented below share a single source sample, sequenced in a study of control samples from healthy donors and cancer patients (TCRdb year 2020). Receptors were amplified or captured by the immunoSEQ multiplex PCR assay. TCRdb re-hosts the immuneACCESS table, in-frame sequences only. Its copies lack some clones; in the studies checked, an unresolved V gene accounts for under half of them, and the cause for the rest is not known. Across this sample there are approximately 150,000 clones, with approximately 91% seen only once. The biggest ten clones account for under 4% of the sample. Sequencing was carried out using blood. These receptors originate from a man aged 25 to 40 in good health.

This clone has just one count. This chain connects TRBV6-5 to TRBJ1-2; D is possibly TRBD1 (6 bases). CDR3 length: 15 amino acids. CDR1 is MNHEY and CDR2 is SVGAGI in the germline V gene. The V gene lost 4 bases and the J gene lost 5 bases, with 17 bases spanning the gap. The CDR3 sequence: CASSSGTPFVYGYTF. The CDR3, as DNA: TGTGCCAGCAGTTCCGGGACACCGTTCGTTTATGGCTACACCTTC.

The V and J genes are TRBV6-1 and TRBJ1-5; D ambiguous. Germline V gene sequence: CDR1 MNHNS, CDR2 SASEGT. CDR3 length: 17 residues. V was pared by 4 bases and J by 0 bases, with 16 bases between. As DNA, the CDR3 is TGTGCCAGCAGTGCAGAAAGGTCGGGTATTAGCAATCAGCCCCAGCATTTT. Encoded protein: CASSAERSGISNQPQHF.

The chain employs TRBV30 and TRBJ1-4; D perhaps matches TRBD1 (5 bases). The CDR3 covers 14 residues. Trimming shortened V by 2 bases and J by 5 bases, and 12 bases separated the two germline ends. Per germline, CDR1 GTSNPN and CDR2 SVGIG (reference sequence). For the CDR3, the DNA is TGTGCCTGGAGTCAGGGACGGGTGAATGAAAAACTGTTTTTT. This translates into CAWSQGRVNEKLFF.

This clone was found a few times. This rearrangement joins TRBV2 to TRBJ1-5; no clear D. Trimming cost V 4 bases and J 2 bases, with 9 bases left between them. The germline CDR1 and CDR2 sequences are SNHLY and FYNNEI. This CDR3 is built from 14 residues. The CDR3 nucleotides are TGTGCCAGCAGTGGGAGTTTGGGCAATCAGCCCCAGCATTTT. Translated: CASSGSLGNQPQHF.

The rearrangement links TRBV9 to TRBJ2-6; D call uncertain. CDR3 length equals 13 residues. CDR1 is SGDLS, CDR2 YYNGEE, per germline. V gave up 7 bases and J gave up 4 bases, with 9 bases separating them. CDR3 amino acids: CASFTEGANVLTF. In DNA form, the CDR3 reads TGTGCCAGCTTTACGGAGGGGGCCAACGTCCTGACTTTC.

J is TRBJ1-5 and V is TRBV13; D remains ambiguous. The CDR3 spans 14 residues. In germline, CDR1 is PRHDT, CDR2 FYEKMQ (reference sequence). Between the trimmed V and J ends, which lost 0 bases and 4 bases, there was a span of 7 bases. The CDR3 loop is CASSLGRTNQPQHF. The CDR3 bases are TGTGCCAGCAGCTTAGGAAGGACTAATCAGCCCCAGCATTTT.

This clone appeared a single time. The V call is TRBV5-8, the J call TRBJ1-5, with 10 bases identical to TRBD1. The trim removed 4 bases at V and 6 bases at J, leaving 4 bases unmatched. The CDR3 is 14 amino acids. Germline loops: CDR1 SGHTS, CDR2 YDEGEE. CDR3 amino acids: CASSPGQGSQPQHF. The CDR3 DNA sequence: TGTGCCAGCAGCCCGGGACAGGGGAGTCAGCCCCAGCATTTT.

CDR3 in DNA: TGCGCCAGCAGTGACCCCGGACAGTCCACCTACAATGAGCAGTTCTTC. It translates to CASSDPGQSTYNEQFF. The rearrangement joins TRBV10-1 to TRBJ2-1; possible D gene TRBD1, 6 bases. V shed 3 bases and J shed 2 bases, with 14 bases lying between them. CDR1 is WNHNN, CDR2 SYGVQD, per germline (reference sequence). The CDR3 consists of 16 residues.

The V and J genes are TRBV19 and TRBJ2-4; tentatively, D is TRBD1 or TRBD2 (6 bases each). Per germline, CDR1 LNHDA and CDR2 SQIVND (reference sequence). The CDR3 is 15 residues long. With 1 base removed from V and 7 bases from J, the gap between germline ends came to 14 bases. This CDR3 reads CASSIVRGQWNIQYF. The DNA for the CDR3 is TGTGCCAGTAGTATAGTCCGGGGGCAGTGGAACATTCAGTACTTC.

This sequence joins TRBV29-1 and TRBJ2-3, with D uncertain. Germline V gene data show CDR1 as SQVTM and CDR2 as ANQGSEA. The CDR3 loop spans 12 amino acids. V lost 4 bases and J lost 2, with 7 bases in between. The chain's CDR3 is CSVVPYTDTQYF. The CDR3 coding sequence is TGCAGCGTTGTTCCCTACACAGATACGCAGTATTTT.

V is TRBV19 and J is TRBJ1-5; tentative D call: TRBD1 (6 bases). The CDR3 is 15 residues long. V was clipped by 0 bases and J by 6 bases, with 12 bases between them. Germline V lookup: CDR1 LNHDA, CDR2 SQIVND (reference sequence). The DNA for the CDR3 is TGTGCCAGTAGTATAGATCGGACAGTTGGTCAGCCCCAGCATTTT. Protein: CASSIDRTVGQPQHF.

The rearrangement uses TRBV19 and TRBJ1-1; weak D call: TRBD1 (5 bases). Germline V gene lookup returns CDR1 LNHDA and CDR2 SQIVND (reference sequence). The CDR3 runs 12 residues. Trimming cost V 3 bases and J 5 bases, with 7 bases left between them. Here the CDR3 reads CASSMGQTEAFF. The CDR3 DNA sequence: TGTGCCAGTAGTATGGGGCAGACTGAAGCTTTCTTT.

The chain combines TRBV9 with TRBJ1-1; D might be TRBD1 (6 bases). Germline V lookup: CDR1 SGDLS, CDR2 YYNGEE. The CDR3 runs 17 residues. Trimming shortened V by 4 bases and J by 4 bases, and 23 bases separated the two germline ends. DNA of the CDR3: TGTGCCAGCAGCCCGAACAACCGGGGGGCGGTTGGCACTGAAGCTTTCTTT. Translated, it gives CASSPNNRGAVGTEAFF.

DNA of the CDR3: TGTGCCTGGAGTGTTGGGTCAGCAAAATTCTCTGGAAACACCATATATTTT. Translated, it gives CAWSVGSAKFSGNTIYF. The V gene is TRBV30, the J gene TRBJ1-3; no clear D. Germline V CDR1 and CDR2: GTSNPN, SVGIG (reference sequence). V was shortened by 0 bases and J by 0 bases, with 15 bases between the two germline ends. The CDR3 has 17 residues.

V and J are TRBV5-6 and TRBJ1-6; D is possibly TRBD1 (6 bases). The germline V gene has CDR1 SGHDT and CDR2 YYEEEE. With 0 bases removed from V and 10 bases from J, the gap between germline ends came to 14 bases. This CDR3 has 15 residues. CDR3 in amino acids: CASSLAAGDPSPLHF. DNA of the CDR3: TGTGCCAGCAGCTTGGCGGCAGGGGACCCATCACCCCTCCACTTT.

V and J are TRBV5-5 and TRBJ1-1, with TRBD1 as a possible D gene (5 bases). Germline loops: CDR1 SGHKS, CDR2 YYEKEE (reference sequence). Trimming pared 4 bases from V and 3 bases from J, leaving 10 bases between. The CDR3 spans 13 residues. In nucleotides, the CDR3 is TGTGCCAGCAGCGGGGCCTCTTACACTGAAGCTTTCTTT. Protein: CASSGASYTEAFF.

CDR3 sequence (DNA): TGCGCCAGCAGCTTGGATCCGGGGGAGGCCTACGAGCAGTACTTC. As protein: CASSLDPGEAYEQYF. This sequence joins TRBV5-1 and TRBJ2-7; D perhaps matches TRBD2 (6 bases). Between the trimmed V and J ends, which lost 0 bases and 2 bases, there was a span of 12 bases. This CDR3 has 15 residues. In germline, CDR1 is SGHRS, CDR2 YFSETQ.

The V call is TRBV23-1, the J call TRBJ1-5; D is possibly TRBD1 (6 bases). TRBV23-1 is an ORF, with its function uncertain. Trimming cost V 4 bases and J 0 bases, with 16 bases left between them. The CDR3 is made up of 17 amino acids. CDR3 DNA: TGCGCCAGCAGTCGACGGACAGTGAATTATAGCAATCAGCCCCAGCATTTT. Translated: CASSRRTVNYSNQPQHF.